The clone carrying this T cell receptor beta chain was counted many times. From germline, CDR1 is SGHRS and CDR2 YFSETQ. The CDR3 covers 14 residues. Trimming removed 3 bases from V and 2 bases from J; junction bases left unmatched: 4. This record comes from a study of neurological immune-mediated disorders. Over 160 million TCR-beta sequences from 15-18 subjects were obtained in each sequencing run. From the 5' RACE reads, TCRdb called clonotypes with MiXCR, one entry per CDR3 protein. The repertoire holds roughly 70,000 distinct CDR3 sequences, 3.9% seen once, with around 1.3% in the top ten. This TCR was recovered from a man under 40 with multiple sclerosis. The rearrangement links TRBV5-1 to TRBJ1-2, with 7 nucleotides matching TRBD1. Source material: PBMCs. In DNA form, the CDR3 reads TGCGCCAGCAGCTCATTACAGGGGAACTATGGCTACACCTTC. Amino acid sequence: CASSSLQGNYGYTF.